The entry below gives a single T cell receptor (beta chain) sequence along with its context. The sample originates from a study of radiation and T cells in renal cell carcinoma. Germline assignment: CDR1 MNHEY and CDR2 SMNVEV (reference sequence). With V trimmed by 6 bases and J by 4 bases, 22 bases remained unmatched. The CDR3 covers 19 residues. Documented time point: baseline pretreatment blood. As to treatment: 15 Gy SBRT to primary tumor, nephrectomy 4 weeks later. Libraries were prepared by immunoSEQ multiplex PCR; TCRdb keeps only in-frame clonotypes and omits some of them. The sample comprises approximately 140,000 clones, around 89% of which are singletons, and around 4% rests with the top ten.

The specimen comprised blood, sampled from a patient whose treatment included radiotherapy and nephrectomy. The chain recombines TRBV27 with TRBJ2-5; 8 bases fit TRBD1. The TCR was taken from a woman in her 70s with renal cell carcinoma. CDR3 residues: CASSLNPRIGQGRRETQYF. CDR3 bases: TGTGCCAGCAGCCTAAACCCGCGGATAGGACAGGGAAGGAGAGAGACCCAGTACTTC.